This T cell receptor beta chain came from a study of T cells in Graves' hyperthyroidism and ophthalmopathy. Those patients with uncontrolled infection, other autoimmune disease, pregnancy or lactation were excluded. Based on clinical symptoms, serum thyroxine and TRAb, thyroid ultrasound and orbital computed tomography, diagnoses were reached. Authors of the study amplified TCR beta CDR3 regions from RNA transcripts. A first-round RT-PCR of the TCR CDR3 used the HTBI primer set. TCRdb itself ran the multiplex PCR reads through MiXCR, one entry per CDR3 protein. The sample includes 300,000 to 450,000 distinct CDR3 sequences, approximately 14% of them seen just once. The clonotype was recovered from a woman aged 55-70 years with Graves' hyperthyroidism. Source material: blood.

The CDR3: CSARTEYNSPLHF. The CDR3 DNA is TGCAGTGCTAGGACTGAATATAATTCACCCCTCCACTTT. The chain joins TRBV20-1 to TRBJ1-6; D remains unclear. The CDR3 loop spans 13 amino acids. The ends were cut back, 3 bases at V and 4 bases at J, with 7 bases in the middle. Germline CDR1 reads DFQATT; CDR2 reads SNEGSKA (reference sequence).